Described below is a single T cell receptor beta chain sequence and its context. These data originate in a study of blood T cell repertoires in COVID-19. Study details: Donors in the United States, Italy and Spain gave samples during acute or convalescent COVID-19.

The V gene's germline CDR1 is MNHNS and CDR2 SASEGT. CDR3 size: 18 residues. V trimming: 1 base; J trimming: 8 bases; junction bases outside the gene matches: 17. Generated by immunoSEQ multiplex PCR, the TCRdb table keeps only in-frame clones and is missing some. The table lists under 300,000 clones, 82% of them singletons, with 4.5% to 6% in the top ten. The sequenced sample was peripheral blood. The sequence came from a woman older than 75 with active or convalescent COVID-19. This chain joins TRBV6-1 and TRBJ1-2; 9 bases line up with TRBD1. The CDR3: CASSEGARGQGFLRGYTF. The CDR3 DNA follows: TGTGCCAGCAGTGAAGGGGCGAGGGGACAGGGATTCCTTCGGGGCTACACCTTC.